This T cell receptor beta chain was captured in a study of control samples from healthy donors and cancer patients. CDR3 length: 12 residues. V was clipped by 10 bases and J by 5 bases, with 11 bases between them. Germline V gene lookup returns CDR1 MNHEY and CDR2 SVGAGI. Some clones are missing from TCRdb's copy, which holds only in-frame ones; the method was immunoSEQ multiplex PCR. The sample has about 72,000 clones, almost 95% seen once. Sequenced material: blood. V usage is TRBV6-5 and J usage is TRBJ1-4, with D uncertain. This receptor was taken from a woman aged 55 to 70 in good health. The CDR3 loop reads CATAPTNEKLFF. Here the CDR3 DNA reads TGTGCCACCGCTCCGACGAATGAAAAACTGTTTTTT.